This TCR beta chain was retrieved from a study of identical twins (dated by TCRdb to the mid-2010s). Regarding the complete study: To test whether fetal clonotypes persist, the study used deep sequencing on TCR alpha and beta repertoires from monozygotic twins, unrelated adults of various ages, and cord blood. Replicate twin experiments were performed at different times using different library preparation protocols to rule out contamination. Study-wide findings and limitations: Out-of-frame TCR alpha sharing in monozygotic twins was systematically underestimated by recombination models, whereas sharing between unrelated individuals was in agreement with the recombination models. In beta out-of-frame sequences, excess twin sharing was weaker, because having fewer shared sequences lowered the signal-to-noise ratio. Because the same donors could not be followed over many years, the conclusions relied on cross-sectional statistical analysis. Out-of-frame TCR alpha sequences shared between twins showed an excess of low generation-probability sequences compared with coincidental sharing between unrelated individuals. Zero-insertion analyses could be partly confounded by invariant T cells such as MAIT and iNKT, although diverse VJ usage argued against such confounding for most clonotypes. Fewer insertions were carried by abundant cord blood beta clonotypes, a similar but weaker trend appeared in young adult naive repertoires, and no such trend appeared in memory repertoires.

All donors were healthy Caucasians. Three pairs of female monozygotic twins, all aged roughly 18 to 29 years, were included in the twin cohort. Using Miltenyi CD45RO+ enrichment and human naive T-cell isolation kits, memory (CD45RO+) and naive T cells were isolated from PBMC. The library was made by 5' RACE. The sample was run on an Illumina HiSeq 2000. A universal primer binding site was added through template switching, and the final cDNA carried a unique molecular identifier so that TCR cDNA molecules could be counted accurately. Specific primers in the conserved constant-segment region were used to synthesize first-strand cDNA for TCR alpha and beta chains. To control for contamination, every cDNA library carried two barcodes: a SMART-Mk sample barcode plus Illumina barcodes. Two successive PCR steps introduced TruSeq adapter sequences along with Illumina sample barcodes. The Illumina HiSeq platform was used with custom primers to sequence TCR alpha and beta cDNA libraries. Per the source publication's procedure: Unique molecular identifiers were extracted from raw reads with MiGEC, and CDR3 positions were determined with MiXCR. Recombination models were inferred per individual with the repgenHMM and IGoR tools using an EM algorithm. The analysis of shared clonotypes was done with the tcR package in R, with sharing normalized by the product of cloneset sizes. To study raw recombination without the effects of thymic and clonal selection, out-of-frame nonproductive sequences were analyzed. The public reads were run again by TCRdb, first through fastp at Q25 and then through MiXCR, and only productive beta chains were kept. Merged by CDR3 protein, the rows form single entries marked with the most common genes and DNA. The V and J calls reflect TCRdb's pipeline rather than the authors' work. Across this sample there are roughly 18,000 distinct CDR3 sequences, with roughly 71% seen only once. 5.9% of the sample is held by the ten biggest clonotypes.

Compared with germline, V lacks 6 bases and J lacks 0 bases; bases without a gene match: 5. The germline V gene (reference sequence) yields DFQATT for CDR1 and SNEGSKA for CDR2. The CDR3 spans 13 residues, from the cysteine through the phenylalanine. Only CDR3 DNA remains: 39 bases, in frame from the first base. For this clonotype: The antigen it recognizes is unknown. There are no base qualities to consult, and no much larger clone falls within one base.

Sequencing input: memory (CD45RO+) T cells sorted from blood. This sample's cell subset or site label indicates: CD45RO+ enriched T cells. This receptor was taken from a woman aged 18-29 years in good health. This table probably holds off-target reads from a library built for another chain. Rearrangement joined TRBV20-1 to TRBJ2-7; a stretch of 7 junction bases matches TRBD1. At the DNA level, the sequence is TGCAGTGCGCTACGACAGGGCTCCTACGAGCAGTACTTC. This yields the protein CSALRQGSYEQYF.